The source of this T cell receptor beta chain is a study of post-analysis software for immune sequencing data. As for the study in general: Patients had relapsing-remitting, secondary progressive or progressive-relapsing multiple sclerosis; some lacked subtype.

Findings and limits, study-wide: In patients, five TRBV segments were more frequent than in controls, with TRBV5-6, TRBV5-1 and TRBV20-1 among them. Those with multiple sclerosis, the patient group, showed significantly lower normalized Chao1 diversity than controls.

Worth noting for this clonotype: As yet, its antigen is unknown.

The CDR3 spans 14 residues. V dropped 5 bases and J dropped 5 bases, with 15 bases sitting between them. The authors incorporated unique molecular identifiers into the TCR beta cDNA libraries. T cells numbering about 0.85 to 10 million yielded around 500,000 cDNA molecules. Each CDR3 protein is one row after TCRdb ran MiXCR on the PCR reads. The data contain roughly 200,000 distinct CDR3 sequences, approximately 28% of them seen just once; the ten biggest clones take up 3.4%. The J gene is TRBJ1-1, the V gene TRBV12-3 or TRBV12-4; perhaps TRBD1 as D (5 bases). This receptor was taken from a girl under 18 with multiple sclerosis. The sample taken for sequencing was blood. The chain's CDR3 is CASSQKTDATEAFF. In DNA form, the CDR3 reads TGTGCCAGCAGTCAGAAGACAGATGCAACTGAAGCTTTCTTT.